This passage covers 24 T cell receptor beta chains from one sample sequenced in a study of blood T cell repertoires in COVID-19. Using immunoSEQ multiplex PCR, the repertoire was profiled, and TCRdb retains in-frame clones only, with some absent. The repertoire holds about 300,000 clones, with more than 80% as singletons. The sequenced sample was peripheral blood. These receptors all stem from a woman aged 50 to 60 with COVID-19, enrolled during active disease.

The gene calls are TRBV24-1 and TRBJ2-3; 13 bases map to TRBD2. The junction had 7 bases not matched to a gene; V was cut back by 4 bases and J by 4 bases. Germline values: CDR1 KGHDR, CDR2 SFDVKD. The CDR3 contains 17 residues. As DNA, the CDR3 is TGTGCCACCAGTGAGCGAACTAGCGGGAGGGGGTCAGATACGCAGTATTTT. Its protein product is CATSERTSGRGSDTQYF.

The chain is built from TRBV2 and TRBJ2-1; D is possibly TRBD2 (5 bases). The germline V and J ends were trimmed by 8 bases and 8 bases, with 13 bases remaining between them. CDR3 length: 12 amino acids. Per the germline V gene, CDR1 is SNHLY and CDR2 is FYNNEI. The CDR3 protein is CASRRTVDEQFF. The CDR3 bases are TGTGCCAGCCGAAGGACTGTAGATGAGCAGTTCTTC.

The chain employs TRBV12-3 or TRBV12-4 and TRBJ2-1; 8 positions match TRBD1. Trimming took 7 bases from V and 9 from J; bases not matched to a gene: 8. The CDR3 consists of 13 residues. CDR3 sequence: CASTRQGYGEQFF. CDR3 nucleotides: TGTGCCAGCACCAGACAGGGGTACGGTGAGCAGTTCTTC.

The rearrangement uses TRBV10-2 and TRBJ2-1; the D is unclear. The CDR3 sequence is 14 residues long. With 3 bases removed from V and 3 bases from J, the gap between germline ends came to 9 bases. Germline V gene sequence: CDR1 WSHSY, CDR2 SAAADI. CDR3 loop: CASSEESYYNEQFF. In DNA, the CDR3 is TGCGCCAGCAGTGAAGAAAGCTACTACAATGAGCAGTTCTTC.

The chain links TRBV12-3 or TRBV12-4 to TRBJ2-1; no reliable D call. The CDR3 consists of 13 residues. The germline V and J ends were trimmed by 7 bases and 4 bases, with 11 bases remaining between them. DNA for the CDR3: TGTGCCAGCACCCTTTATTCTTACAATGAGCAGTTCTTC. It yields the protein CASTLYSYNEQFF.

The chain couples TRBV11-3 to TRBJ1-1, with 7 bases fitting TRBD1. Germline-derived CDR1 and CDR2 are SGHNT and YENEEA. The CDR3 runs 15 residues. V gave up 1 base and J gave up 1 base; unmatched junction bases: 3. CDR3 coding DNA: TGTGCCAGCAGCTTAGGCCAGGGGGAGAACACTGAAGCTTTCTTT. It encodes CASSLGQGENTEAFF. The full variable domain, with the rest looked up from reference TRBV11-3 and TRBJ1-1, is EAGVVQSPRYKIIEKKQPVAFWCNPISGHNTLYWYLQNLGQGPELLIRYENEEAVDDSQLPKDRFSAERLKGVDSTLKIQPAELGDSAVYLCASSLGQGENTEAFFGQGTRLTVV.

V usage is TRBV2 and J usage is TRBJ2-1; a weak D match, TRBD2 (5 bases). Trimming cost V 6 bases and J 10 bases, with 16 bases left between them. The CDR3 has 13 residues. Germline V gene lookup returns CDR1 SNHLY and CDR2 FYNNEI. The CDR3 DNA sequence: TGTGCCAGCAGGGTTCAAGGGCGGGTGGAGCAGTTCTTC. Its translation: CASRVQGRVEQFF.

The genes are TRBV10-3 and TRBJ1-4, with D possibly being TRBD1 (5 bases). The germline V gene encodes CDR1 ENHRY and CDR2 SYGVKD. The CDR3 runs 16 residues. The V end lost 4 bases, the J end lost 4 bases, and 16 bases lay between the germline ends. CDR3 nucleotides: TGTGCCATCAGTGGGGGGGTCGGACGGATTAATGAAAAACTGTTTTTT. Amino acid sequence: CAISGGVGRINEKLFF.

This sequence joins TRBV4-1 and TRBJ2-7; 10 nucleotides match TRBD1. This CDR3 is built from 15 residues. CDR1 is MGHRA, CDR2 YSYEKL, per germline. Unmatched junction bases numbered 8, after V lost 5 bases and J lost 4 bases. CDR3 residues: CASSSPGQGSYEQYF. The CDR3 coding sequence is TGCGCCAGCAGCTCACCGGGACAGGGGTCTTACGAGCAGTACTTC.

The chain uses TRBV5-1 and TRBJ2-7; 9 bases are a match to TRBD1. The germline gives CDR1 SGHRS, CDR2 YFSETQ. Losses at the gene ends were 4 bases for V and 3 bases for J; bases not matched to a gene: 8. This CDR3 contains 15 residues. The CDR3 bases are TGCGCCAGCAGCACAAATCCGGGACAGGGCTACGAGCAGTACTTC. It is translated as CASSTNPGQGYEQYF.

The V call is TRBV7-9, the J call TRBJ2-7, with TRBD1 identical over 9 bases. The CDR3 is 17 residues long. V shed 4 bases, J shed 2 bases, and the junction held 12 bases outside the gene matches. Looked up from germline, CDR1 is SEHNR and CDR2 is FQNEAQ (reference sequence). Here the CDR3 reads CASSSSRDRVPPYEQYF. The CDR3, as DNA: TGTGCCAGCAGCTCTAGTAGGGACAGGGTCCCACCCTACGAGCAGTACTTC.

The rearrangement links TRBV4-3 to TRBJ1-2, with TRBD1 matching 7 bases. CDR3 size: 17 residues. The germline CDR1 and CDR2 sequences are LGHNA and YSLEER. V was clipped by 3 bases and J by 7 bases; unmatched bases: 17. For the CDR3, the DNA is TGCGCCAGCAGCCACCCCAAGGGACAGCTGGAGGTCGGTGGCTACACCTTC. Its protein product is CASSHPKGQLEVGGYTF.

V is TRBV24-1 and J is TRBJ2-4; a possible D gene is TRBD2 (7 bases). V lost 3 bases and J lost 5, with 22 bases in between. The CDR3 runs 18 residues. Germline V gene data show CDR1 as KGHDR and CDR2 as SFDVKD. CDR3 in DNA: TGTGCCACCAGTGATACAATTAACCGGGGGGACACTGAAAACATTCAGTACTTC. It codes for CATSDTINRGDTENIQYF.

This clone showed up just once. The chain employs TRBV5-4 and TRBJ2-7, with 9 bases identical to TRBD1. Germline V gene data show CDR1 as SGHNT and CDR2 as YYREEE (reference sequence). Unmatched junction bases numbered 8, after V lost 4 bases and J lost 3 bases. The CDR3 runs to 15 residues. CDR3 coding DNA: TGTGCCAGCAGCCAATCCGGGACAGGGATCTACGAGCAGTACTTC. Translated, it gives CASSQSGTGIYEQYF.

The chain joins TRBV19 to TRBJ2-3; D is unresolved. CDR1 is LNHDA and CDR2 is SQIVND in the germline V gene (reference sequence). Trimming stripped 7 bases from V and 1 base from J, with 9 bases between. This CDR3 spans 13 amino acids. CDR3 residues: CASNGQGTDTQYF. In DNA form, the CDR3 reads TGTGCCAGTAATGGTCAGGGCACAGATACGCAGTATTTT.

The CDR3 loop is CASSLSSVIQRTEAFF. In DNA form, the CDR3 reads TGTGCCAGCAGTTTATCGTCGGTCATCCAGAGGACTGAAGCTTTCTTT. J is TRBJ1-1 and V is TRBV27; D not resolved. The germline V gene encodes CDR1 MNHEY and CDR2 SMNVEV (reference sequence). The V end lost 0 bases, the J end lost 5 bases, and 16 bases lay between the germline ends. This CDR3 is 16 amino acids long.

The chain has TRBV11-2 and TRBJ1-1, with a weak D call TRBD1 (6 bases). Trimming removed 5 bases from V and 7 bases from J, with 26 bases in between. The CDR3 runs to 17 residues. CDR1 is SGHAT and CDR2 is FQNNGV in the germline V gene. The CDR3 reads CASSLGQRGITRLEAFF. CDR3 DNA: TGTGCCAGCAGCCTAGGACAGCGGGGCATAACCCGTCTTGAAGCTTTCTTT.

The chain couples TRBV30 to TRBJ1-5; 7 bases line up with TRBD1. This CDR3 is 16 amino acids long. The germline V gene encodes CDR1 GTSNPN and CDR2 SVGIG (reference sequence). V lost 4 bases, J lost 3 bases, and 12 bases stayed unmatched. The CDR3 DNA follows: TGTGCCTGGACTTCTAGTCGGACAGGTTCCAATCAGCCCCAGCATTTT. This gives the protein CAWTSSRTGSNQPQHF.

The CDR3 loop reads CASSTGLGNTIYF. The CDR3 DNA reads TGTGCCAGTAGTACAGGGTTAGGAAACACCATATATTTT. The chain links TRBV19 to TRBJ1-3; D might be TRBD1 (5 bases). This CDR3 contains 13 residues. Germline CDR1 is LNHDA and CDR2 is SQIVND (reference sequence). The V gene lost 4 bases and the J gene lost 4 bases, with 8 bases spanning the gap. Looking up the rest from reference TRBV19 and TRBJ1-3 gives the full variable domain: DGGITQSPKYLFRKEGQNVTLSCEQNLNHDAMYWYRQDPGQGLRLIYYSQIVNDFQKGDIAEGYSVSREKKESFPLTVTSAQKNPTAFYLCASSTGLGNTIYFGEGSWLTVV.

This chain connects TRBV18 to TRBJ2-2, with D possibly TRBD1 on 5 matching bases. The CDR3 extends over 15 amino acids. With 2 bases removed from V and 3 bases from J, the gap between germline ends came to 10 bases. CDR1 and CDR2 from the germline V gene are KGHSH and LQKENI. CDR3 protein: CASSPNQGDTGELFF. The DNA of the CDR3 is TGTGCCAGCTCACCAAACCAGGGCGACACCGGGGAGCTGTTTTTT.

This chain joins TRBV19 and TRBJ2-5, with TRBD2 matching 10 bases. With V trimmed by 4 bases and J by 2 bases, 4 bases remained unmatched. Germline V gene lookup returns CDR1 LNHDA and CDR2 SQIVND (reference sequence). The CDR3 is made up of 15 amino acids. The CDR3 here is CASSSGLAAQETQYF. The CDR3 DNA sequence: TGTGCCAGTAGTAGCGGACTAGCGGCACAAGAGACCCAGTACTTC. Drawing the rest from reference TRBV19 and TRBJ2-5, the complete variable domain is DGGITQSPKYLFRKEGQNVTLSCEQNLNHDAMYWYRQDPGQGLRLIYYSQIVNDFQKGDIAEGYSVSREKKESFPLTVTSAQKNPTAFYLCASSSGLAAQETQYFGPGTRLLVL.

The chain uses TRBV19 and TRBJ2-5; 8 bases are a match to TRBD2. V gave up 5 bases and J gave up 5 bases; unmatched junction bases: 19. The CDR3 has 18 residues. Germline V gene data show CDR1 as LNHDA and CDR2 as SQIVND (reference sequence). Written as DNA, the CDR3 is TGTGCCAGTAGTCGATGGGGGGTAGCGGGAAGTGATATGGAGACCCAGTACTTC. It yields the protein CASSRWGVAGSDMETQYF. Full variable domain (missing parts from reference TRBV19 and TRBJ2-5): DGGITQSPKYLFRKEGQNVTLSCEQNLNHDAMYWYRQDPGQGLRLIYYSQIVNDFQKGDIAEGYSVSREKKESFPLTVTSAQKNPTAFYLCASSRWGVAGSDMETQYFGPGTRLLVL.

The genes are TRBV27 and TRBJ1-5; tentatively, D is TRBD1 (5 bases). From germline, CDR1 is MNHEY and CDR2 SMNVEV (reference sequence). The V end lost 4 bases, the J end lost 3 bases, and 13 bases lay between the germline ends. CDR3 size: 15 residues. As DNA, the CDR3 is TGTGCCAGCAGTTCCTTCGCGGGGCCCAATCAGCCCCAGCATTTT. Translation gives CASSSFAGPNQPQHF.

The chain carries TRBV24-1 and TRBJ2-3; D is ambiguous. CDR1 KGHDR and CDR2 SFDVKD come from the germline V gene. The V end was cut by 2 bases, the J end by 4 bases, with 6 bases between. This CDR3 contains 13 residues. The CDR3 is CATSDSGSDTQYF. CDR3 DNA sequence: TGTGCCACCAGTGATTCCGGGTCAGATACGCAGTATTTT.